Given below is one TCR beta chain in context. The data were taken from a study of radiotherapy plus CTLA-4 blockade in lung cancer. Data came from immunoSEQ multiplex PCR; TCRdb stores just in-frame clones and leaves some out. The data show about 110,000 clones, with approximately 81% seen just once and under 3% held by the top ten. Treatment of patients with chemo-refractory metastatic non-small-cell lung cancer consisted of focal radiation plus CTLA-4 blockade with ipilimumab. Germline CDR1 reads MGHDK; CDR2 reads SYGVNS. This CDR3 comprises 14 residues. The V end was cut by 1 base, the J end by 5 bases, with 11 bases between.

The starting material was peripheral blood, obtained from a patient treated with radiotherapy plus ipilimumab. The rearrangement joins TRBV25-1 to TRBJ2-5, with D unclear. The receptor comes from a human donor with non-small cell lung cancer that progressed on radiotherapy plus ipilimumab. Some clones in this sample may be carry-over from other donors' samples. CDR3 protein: CASSESEAMETQYF. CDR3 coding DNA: TGTGCCAGCAGTGAATCCGAGGCTATGGAGACCCAGTACTTC.